One sample yielded the 8 T cell receptor beta chains listed below, sequenced in a study of memory CD4+ T cells and cytomegalovirus serostatus. Single viable CD3+CD4+CD8-CD45RO+ cells were sorted as the memory CD4+ T cells. Clones were read by immunoSEQ multiplex PCR, and TCRdb kept only the in-frame ones, dropping some. The sample yields approximately 92,000 clones, roughly 80% seen once. Sequencing used memory CD4+ T cells from blood. These receptors all come from an adult in good health and CMV-seropositive.

The chain combines TRBV5-8 with TRBJ1-5; 8 nucleotides align to TRBD1. CDR1 SGHTS and CDR2 YDEGEE come from the germline V gene. Trimming took 4 bases from V and 5 from J; bases not matched to a gene: 5. The CDR3 loop spans 14 amino acids. As DNA, the CDR3 is TGTGCCAGCAGCGGACAGGGAGTGGATCAGCCCCAGCATTTT. Its translation: CASSGQGVDQPQHF. Full variable domain (missing parts from reference TRBV5-8 and TRBJ1-5): EAGVTQSPTHLIKTRGQQATLRCSPISGHTSVYWYQQALGLGLQFLLWYDEGEERNRGNFPPRFSGRQFPNYSSELNVNALELEDSALYLCASSGQGVDQPQHFGDGTRLSIL.

The chain carries TRBV19 and TRBJ1-5; TRBD1 agrees at 7 bases. Trimming cost V 4 bases and J 7 bases; bases outside gene matches: 7. CDR1 is LNHDA and CDR2 is SQIVND in the germline V gene (reference sequence). This CDR3 is built from 14 residues. The CDR3 sequence: CASSKTGIEQPQHF. CDR3 in DNA: TGTGCCAGTAGTAAGACAGGGATCGAACAGCCCCAGCATTTT.

This clone was detected only a few times. The chain employs TRBV12-5 and TRBJ2-1, with 10 positions matching TRBD2. From germline, CDR1 is LGHNT and CDR2 FRNRAP. This CDR3 region has 22 residues. V lost 0 bases to trimming and J lost 0 bases; unmatched junction nucleotides: 17. In DNA, the CDR3 is TGTGCTAGTGGTTTGGTACGGGACCTCGGGACTAGCGCTACATCCTCCTACAATGAGCAGTTCTTC. Translating gives CASGLVRDLGTSATSSYNEQFF.

As for this clone: The same CDR3 also results from other DNA sequences found in this sample. The chain carries TRBV7-9 and TRBJ2-7; 8 bases line up with TRBD2. The trim removed 8 bases at V and 5 bases at J, leaving 14 bases unmatched. The CDR3 loop spans 15 amino acids. CDR1 is SEHNR and CDR2 is FQNEAQ in the germline V gene (reference sequence). CDR3 protein: CASGLGSGRPNEQYF. The CDR3 nucleotides read TGTGCCAGCGGGCTTGGAAGCGGGAGACCTAACGAGCAGTACTTC. The full variable domain, completed using reference TRBV7-9 and TRBJ2-7, is DTGVSQNPRHKITKRGQNVTFRCDPISEHNRLYWYRQTLGQGPEFLTYFQNEAQLEKSRLLSDRFSAERPKGSFSTLEIQRTEQGDSAMYLCASGLGSGRPNEQYFGPGTRLTVT.

V gene TRBV7-8 combines with J gene TRBJ2-3; 12 bases match TRBD2. In germline, CDR1 is SGHVS, CDR2 FQNEAQ. Trimming took 1 base from V and 3 from J; bases not matched to a gene: 5. CDR3 length: 17 residues. The CDR3 reads CASSLDLAGGLTDTQYF. CDR3 bases: TGTGCCAGCAGCTTAGACCTAGCGGGAGGGTTGACAGATACGCAGTATTTT.

The genes are TRBV5-4 and TRBJ2-7; D gene unclear. The CDR3 loop spans 14 amino acids. The germline V gene encodes CDR1 SGHNT and CDR2 YYREEE (reference sequence). Deletions cut 2 bases from V and 0 bases from J, with 9 bases between. The CDR3 sequence: CASSFQDTSYEQYF. The DNA of the CDR3 is TGTGCCAGCAGCTTCCAAGACACCTCCTACGAGCAGTACTTC.

This chain uses TRBV5-5 with TRBJ1-1; 9 bases match TRBD1. Germline loops: CDR1 SGHKS, CDR2 YYEKEE (reference sequence). This CDR3 region has 16 residues. J was trimmed by 3 bases and V by 1 base; bases with no gene match: 7. The chain's CDR3 is CASSLTGGTTDTEAFF. DNA of the CDR3: TGTGCCAGCAGCTTGACAGGGGGCACGACGGACACTGAAGCTTTCTTT.

This clone was detected a few times. The chain couples TRBV2 to TRBJ1-2; a weak D match, TRBD1 (5 bases). The germline V gene has CDR1 SNHLY and CDR2 FYNNEI. V dropped 5 bases and J dropped 9 bases, with 16 bases sitting between them. This CDR3 contains 13 residues. CDR3 sequence (DNA): TGTGCCAGCAGTAGTTCCAGGGCGAGAAGCTACACCTTC. Its translation is CASSSSRARSYTF.